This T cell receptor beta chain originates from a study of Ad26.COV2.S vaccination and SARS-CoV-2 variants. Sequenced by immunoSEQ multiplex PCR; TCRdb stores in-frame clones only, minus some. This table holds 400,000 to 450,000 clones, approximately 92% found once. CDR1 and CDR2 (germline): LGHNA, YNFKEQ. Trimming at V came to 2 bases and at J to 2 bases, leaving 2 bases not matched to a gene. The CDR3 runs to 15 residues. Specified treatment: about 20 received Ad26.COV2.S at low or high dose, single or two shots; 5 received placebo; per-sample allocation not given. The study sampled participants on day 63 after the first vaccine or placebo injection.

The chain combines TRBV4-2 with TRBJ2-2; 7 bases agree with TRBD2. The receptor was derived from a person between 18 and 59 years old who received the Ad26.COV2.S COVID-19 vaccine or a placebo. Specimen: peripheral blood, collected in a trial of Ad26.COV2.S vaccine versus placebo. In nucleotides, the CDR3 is TGTGCCAGCAGCCAACAGGGACTAAACACCGGGGAGCTGTTTTTT. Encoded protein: CASSQQGLNTGELFF.